This TCR beta chain was sequenced during a study of blood T cells in healthy people across ages. Overall study findings and caveats: Roughly linear declines in TCR beta diversity per million T cells occurred with age.

Primed by a sample-barcoded 5' primer and a J-beta primer mix, a second PCR proceeded for about 6 to 11 cycles. The authors tagged each cDNA molecule using a template-switch adaptor with 12 random nucleotides. Sequencing recovered at least 3 million CDR3-containing paired-end reads from each sample. In TCRdb, the 5' RACE reads were re-called with MiXCR into one record per CDR3 protein. The table lists about 580,000 distinct CDR3 sequences, roughly 48% of them singletons. On this clonotype: As yet, its antigen is unknown.

Drawing of peripheral blood yielded about 10 milliliters from each donor. The TCR originated in an elderly man in good health. What was sequenced was blood.

CDR3 sequence reads: CASSSYSRGRSETQYF. CDR3 coding DNA: TGTGCCAGCAGCAGTTACTCCAGGGGGCGCTCAGAGACCCAGTACTTC. The chain recombines TRBV27 with TRBJ2-5, with 8 bases identical to TRBD1. The CDR3 runs to 16 residues. The trim removed 6 bases at V and 4 bases at J, leaving 13 bases unmatched. The V gene's germline CDR1 is MNHEY and CDR2 SMNVEV (reference sequence).